This T cell receptor beta chain was identified in a study of blood T cell repertoires in COVID-19. The CDR3 runs 14 residues. The germline gives CDR1 MNHEY, CDR2 SVGAGI. V lost 7 bases to trimming and J lost 12 bases, with 21 bases between them. Produced via immunoSEQ multiplex PCR; TCRdb's table is partial and in-frame only. There are approximately 270,000 clones in the sample; under 90% occur only once, and approximately 2.2% lies in the top ten. What was sequenced was peripheral blood. The sequence was obtained from a man aged 45-65 years with acute or convalescent COVID-19. This chain uses TRBV6-5 with TRBJ1-4; D is ambiguous. The CDR3 spells CASKELNGPIELFF. The CDR3 bases are TGTGCCAGCAAGGAGTTGAACGGCCCCATCGAACTGTTTTTT.